The source of this TCR beta chain is a study of early stage breast cancer tumors. General study findings and limits: In about 85% of the 16 patients, blood comparison separated tumor from normal breast.

Trimming removed 1 base from V and 5 bases from J, with 7 bases in between. The CDR3 totals 13 residues. Germline V CDR1 and CDR2: SNHLY, FYNNEI. Turning to this clone: Its target is not known.

Measured with immunoSEQ multiplex PCR; TCRdb has only the in-frame clones, and not every one. Among around 78,000 clones listed, approximately 79% were seen once. The sample taken for sequencing was blood. V is TRBV2 and J is TRBJ2-3, with D unresolved. This receptor was taken from a person aged 55 to 75 with breast cancer. For the CDR3, the DNA is TGTGCCAGCAGTGAAGAAAACCGAGATACGCAGTATTTT. This sequence encodes CASSEENRDTQYF.